Listed below are T cell receptor beta chains from one sample, sequenced in a study of T cell responses to AZD1222 COVID-19 vaccine. Assay: immunoSEQ multiplex PCR; the TCRdb copy retains only in-frame clones and omits some. The sample holds around 200,000 clones, 85% to 90% seen once. The sequencing used peripheral blood, collected 28 days after the second AZD1222 dose. These receptors were taken from an adult who received the AZD1222 COVID-19 vaccine. Both conserved end residues are part of each CDR3. The D gene is left open where the match is weak. Some rows mark clone size as missing; the rest say once, few, many or name a class of expanded clone.

.,.,TRBV5-1,TRBJ2-1,CASSLGDSYNEQFF,TGCGCCAGCAGCTTGGGGGACTCCTACAATGAGCAGTTCTTC
TRBD2,.,TRBV27,TRBJ2-2,CASSLSILREGGGELFF,TGTGCCAGCAGTTTATCGATTTTGCGGGAGGGCGGCGGGGAGCTGTTTTTT
TRBD1,once,TRBV4-3,TRBJ1-4,CASSQVRGQGEKLFF,TGCGCCAGCAGCCAAGTGAGAGGACAGGGGGAAAAACTGTTTTTT
.,.,TRBV5-5,TRBJ2-7,CASSPGGYREQYF,TGTGCCAGCAGCCCTGGGGGGTATCGGGAGCAGTACTTC
.,.,TRBV7-8,TRBJ2-3,CASSLGGTGSDTQYF,TGTGCCAGCAGCTTAGGGGGTACGGGGTCAGATACGCAGTATTTT
.,.,TRBV7-2,TRBJ2-7,CASSSAMPRAGEQYF,TGTGCCAGCAGTTCCGCTATGCCGAGGGCCGGAGAGCAGTACTTC
TRBD1,.,TRBV27,TRBJ2-7,CASSLTKGASYEQYF,TGTGCCAGCAGTTTAACGAAGGGGGCTTCCTACGAGCAGTACTTC
.,.,TRBV28,TRBJ1-5,CASRYREYSNQPQHF,TGTGCCAGCAGGTACAGGGAGTATAGCAATCAGCCCCAGCATTTT
TRBD2,.,TRBV10-3,TRBJ2-7,CAIQLAGGDEQYF,TGTGCCATCCAACTAGCGGGAGGGGACGAGCAGTACTTC
.,.,TRBV6-1,TRBJ1-2,CASSESLGAYYGYTF,TGTGCCAGCAGTGAATCGCTAGGGGCCTACTATGGCTACACCTTC
.,.,TRBV7-8,TRBJ1-2,CASSLGHRDYGYTF,TGTGCCAGCAGCTTGGGGCACCGGGACTATGGCTACACCTTC
.,once,TRBV6-4,TRBJ1-5,CASSEGLSQPQHF,TGTGCCAGCAGTGAAGGGTTGAGTCAGCCCCAGCATTTT
.,.,TRBV3-1/TRBV3-2,TRBJ2-1,CASSQLRGGHEQFF,TGTGCCAGCAGCCAATTAAGGGGGGGACATGAGCAGTTCTTC
.,.,TRBV7-2,TRBJ2-2,CASSLGWATGELFF,TGTGCCAGCAGCTTAGGGTGGGCAACCGGGGAGCTGTTTTTT
.,once,TRBV28,TRBJ1-2,CASSLGRGTYGYTF,TGTGCCAGCAGTTTGGGCAGGGGCACCTATGGCTACACCTTC
TRBD1,.,TRBV6-5,TRBJ1-1,CASRPTGFGTEAFF,TGTGCCAGCAGACCGACAGGGTTTGGAACTGAAGCTTTCTTT
.,.,TRBV7-2,TRBJ2-7,CASSTGQFQRDEQYF,TGTGCCAGCAGCACTGGACAGTTCCAAAGAGACGAGCAGTACTTC
.,.,TRBV19,TRBJ1-5,CASQPTGVDQPQHF,TGTGCCAGCCAACCGACAGGCGTGGACCAGCCCCAGCATTTT
.,.,TRBV12-3/TRBV12-4,TRBJ1-5,CASSSSLQPQHF,TGTGCCAGCAGTTCGTCTTTACAGCCCCAGCATTTT
.,.,TRBV5-3,TRBJ1-2,CARSFSGQPTANYGYTF,TGTGCCAGAAGCTTCTCCGGACAGCCCACAGCTAACTATGGCTACACCTTC
.,.,TRBV5-6,TRBJ1-6,CASSFKWASGSPLHF,TGTGCCAGCAGCTTCAAATGGGCTTCGGGGTCACCCCTCCACTTT
TRBD2,.,TRBV27,TRBJ2-3,CASSLSGRWEGLAGGNTQYF,TGTGCCAGCAGTTTATCGGGGCGCTGGGAGGGCCTAGCGGGAGGAAATACGCAGTATTTT
.,.,TRBV7-2,TRBJ2-7,CASSSGTLSYEQYF,TGTGCCAGCAGCTCCGGAACACTATCCTACGAGCAGTACTTC
TRBD1,.,TRBV7-9,TRBJ2-2,CASRPYGTGGSGELFF,TGTGCCAGCAGACCGTACGGGACAGGGGGTTCAGGGGAGCTGTTTTTT
TRBD2,.,TRBV4-1,TRBJ2-1,CASSLLGLAVRQFF,TGCGCCAGCAGCCTCCTAGGACTAGCTGTACGTCAGTTCTTC
.,.,TRBV28,TRBJ2-7,CASSFRATDEQYF,TGTGCCAGCAGTTTTAGGGCTACTGACGAGCAGTACTTC
.,.,TRBV28,TRBJ1-2,CASSRLRSGYTF,TGTGCCAGCAGCAGACTACGTAGTGGCTACACCTTC
.,.,TRBV2,TRBJ2-7,CASRGPGPYEQYF,TGTGCCAGCAGGGGCCCCGGGCCCTACGAGCAGTACTTC
.,once,TRBV14,TRBJ2-5,CASSWDWRGETQYF,TGTGCCAGCAGCTGGGACTGGCGGGGAGAGACCCAGTACTTC
.,.,TRBV19,TRBJ1-3,CASRNRASGNTIYF,TGTGCCAGTAGAAACAGGGCCTCTGGAAACACCATATATTTT
TRBD1,few,TRBV12-3/TRBV12-4,TRBJ1-5,CASSDRANQPQHF,TGTGCCAGCAGCGACAGGGCTAATCAGCCCCAGCATTTT
TRBD2,once,TRBV19,TRBJ2-7,CASSNGRGTSDAKGEQYF,TGTGCCAGTAGCAATGGGCGGGGGACTAGCGACGCGAAGGGCGAGCAGTACTTC